This T cell receptor (beta chain) was profiled in a study of blood T cell repertoires in COVID-19 (TCRdb year 2020). Broadly, across the study: The collaborator samples originated in the United States, Italy and Spain and spanned the acute and convalescent phases of COVID-19. The material from the prospective study consisted of cDNA or gDNA derived from T cells, B-cell-depleted T cells, or PBMCs. The dataset comprised deeply sampled blood TCRbeta repertoires from subjects exposed to, actively infected with, or recovered from COVID-19. The repertoires were released in a freely available public database meant as a resource for research on the immune response to SARS-CoV-2. The samples were drawn from the first 160 participants of the ongoing ImmuneRACE study and from 950 to 1,500 subjects provided by 6 global collaborators. Nearly every sample came with metadata listing a de-identified subject ID, COVID-19 status, age in years and sex. Where HLA class I and class II types were available, the types were taken from metadata supplied by the sample provider, not from assay-based typing. Broader findings and caveats from the paper: The quantity of clinical and demographic metadata differed by source and by participant and was supplied without curation.

Collaborating institutions collected whole blood in K2EDTA tubes following their own protocols. Collaborator samples were shipped for TCRbeta analysis as frozen whole blood, isolated PBMCs, or DNA extracted from either sample type. TCRbeta CDR3 regions were amplified from genomic DNA using the immunoSEQ Assay, a bias-controlled multiplex PCR. As for how the authors treated the data: Nucleated cell counts per sample were estimated from amplification of reference gene primers within the assay. To quantify the absolute abundance of each unique TCRbeta CDR3 rearrangement, sequence reads were collapsed and filtered. Productive Simpson clonality was computed per sample as the square root of Simpson's diversity index over productive rearrangements. The clones in this table, taken by TCRdb from immuneACCESS, are in-frame only. Not every clone is retained; where verified, under half of the shortfall comes from an unresolved V gene, and the cause of the rest is unknown. The V and J calls and clone size come from that table; D and trimming were worked out from the DNA. In all, the sample holds hundreds of thousands of clones, and approximately 90% of those were seen once. Around 4.5% of the sample is in the top ten clones.

This clone was recorded once. Its antigen remains unidentified. Qualities for individual bases were not recorded, and no much larger clone is one base off. This receptor was obtained from a woman in her twenties or thirties with acute or convalescent COVID-19. Sequences were obtained from peripheral blood.

Here the CDR3 is given as CASSIQGISGELFF. DNA sequence: TGCGCCAGCAGCATTCAGGGGATCTCCGGGGAGCTGTTTTTT. Recombination joined TRBV5-1 with TRBJ2-2, with a tentative D gene TRBD1 over 6 matching bases. V is shortened by 4 bases, J by 6 bases, and the region joining them spans 13 bases. Reading from cysteine to phenylalanine, the CDR3 counts 14 amino acids. Of the read, only the CDR3 DNA is kept; its 42 bases are in frame from base 1. From a lookup of the germline V gene, CDR1 and CDR2 are SGHRS and YFSETQ.